The source of this T cell receptor beta chain is a study of blood T cell repertoires in COVID-19. Study information: Sample material is recorded as cDNA or gDNA derived from T cells, B-cell-depleted T cells, or PBMCs.

Across about two dozen US areas, participants ranged in age from roughly 18 to 89 years. In the authors' methods: Amplification with reference gene primers provided the estimates of nucleated cell counts. The assay was immunoSEQ multiplex PCR, and TCRdb's table has in-frame clones only and misses some. V and J calls and clone size are as listed in that table; D and trimming were resolved from the DNA. There are approximately 150,000 clones in the sample; around 84% occur only once, and approximately 6% lies in the top ten. Trimming removed 3 bases from V and 3 bases from J, with 6 bases in between. The CDR3 is made up of 12 amino acids. Germline V gene lookup returns CDR1 SEHNR and CDR2 FQNEAQ (reference sequence).

What was sequenced was PBMCs or T cells enriched from blood (not recorded which). V gene TRBV7-9 combines with J gene TRBJ2-7; TRBD1 might be the D (5 bases). This TCR came from a man in his forties or fifties who had recovered from COVID-19. CDR3 sequence reads: CASSFQGYEQYF. In nucleotides, the CDR3 is TGTGCCAGCAGCTTTCAGGGCTACGAGCAGTACTTC.